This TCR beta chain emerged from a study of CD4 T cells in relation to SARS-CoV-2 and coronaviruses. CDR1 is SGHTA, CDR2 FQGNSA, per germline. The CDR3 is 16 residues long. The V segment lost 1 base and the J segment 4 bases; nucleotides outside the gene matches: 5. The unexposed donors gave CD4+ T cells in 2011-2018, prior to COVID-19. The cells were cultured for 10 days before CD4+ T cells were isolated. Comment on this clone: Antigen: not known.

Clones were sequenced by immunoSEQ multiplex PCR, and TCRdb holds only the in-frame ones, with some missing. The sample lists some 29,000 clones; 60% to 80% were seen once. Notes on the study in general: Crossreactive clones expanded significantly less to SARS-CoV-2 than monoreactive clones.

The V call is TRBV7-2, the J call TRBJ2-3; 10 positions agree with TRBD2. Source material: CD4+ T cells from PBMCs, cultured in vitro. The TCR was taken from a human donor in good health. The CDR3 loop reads CASSLGPSGRADTQYF. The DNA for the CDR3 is TGTGCCAGCAGCTTAGGTCCTAGCGGGAGAGCAGATACGCAGTATTTT.